This TCR beta chain was retrieved from a study of blood T cell repertoires in COVID-19. Study overall: Some COVID-19 samples were acute and others convalescent; all came from the United States, Italy and Spain. The cDNA or gDNA used as material had been derived from T cells, B-cell-depleted T cells, or PBMCs.

The CDR3 extends over 14 amino acids. Trimming shortened V by 4 bases and J by 3 bases, and 10 bases separated the two germline ends. In germline, CDR1 is SNHLY, CDR2 FYNNEI. Source study methods: How many nucleated cells were present was estimated from reference gene primer amplification. This table comes from immunoSEQ multiplex PCR, and its TCRdb copy is limited to in-frame clones, with some not included. V and J calls and clone size follow that table, whereas D and trimming were derived from the DNA. Found here are 140,000 to 150,000 clones, 60% to 85% of them singletons; the top ten hold roughly 8.6%.

This chain connects TRBV2 to TRBJ1-5; possible D gene TRBD1, 6 bases. The sample consisted of peripheral blood. This TCR was sampled from a man aged 50 or older with active or convalescent COVID-19. The CDR3 region has the DNA TGTGCCAGCAGTGTTACAGGGAACAATCAGCCCCAGCATTTT. Translation gives CASSVTGNNQPQHF. The full variable domain, in which reference TRBV2 and TRBJ1-5 provide the parts outside the CDR3, is EPEVTQTPSHQVTQMGQEVILRCVPISNHLYFYWYRQILGQKVEFLVSFYNNEISEKSEIFDDQFSVERPDGSNFTLKIRSTKLEDSAMYFCASSVTGNNQPQHFGDGTRLSIL.